The entry below describes one TCR beta chain. These data are taken from a study of blood T cell repertoires in COVID-19. Looking at the study overall: From T cells, B-cell-depleted T cells, or PBMCs came the material, which was cDNA or gDNA.

TCRdb's copy holds only in-frame clones and misses some; the assay was immunoSEQ multiplex PCR. The table lists about 220,000 clones, almost 90% of them singletons. V lost 2 bases to trimming and J lost 10 bases, with 12 bases between them. This CDR3 region has 13 residues. Sequencing was done on a sample of PBMCs or T cells enriched from blood (not recorded which). This receptor was taken from a woman between 45 and 60 years old with acute COVID-19. This chain joins TRBV12-3 or TRBV12-4 and TRBJ2-1; D uncertain. CDR3 residues: CASSLYNYGEQFF. The CDR3 nucleotides read TGTGCCAGCAGTTTATACAACTACGGGGAGCAGTTCTTC.